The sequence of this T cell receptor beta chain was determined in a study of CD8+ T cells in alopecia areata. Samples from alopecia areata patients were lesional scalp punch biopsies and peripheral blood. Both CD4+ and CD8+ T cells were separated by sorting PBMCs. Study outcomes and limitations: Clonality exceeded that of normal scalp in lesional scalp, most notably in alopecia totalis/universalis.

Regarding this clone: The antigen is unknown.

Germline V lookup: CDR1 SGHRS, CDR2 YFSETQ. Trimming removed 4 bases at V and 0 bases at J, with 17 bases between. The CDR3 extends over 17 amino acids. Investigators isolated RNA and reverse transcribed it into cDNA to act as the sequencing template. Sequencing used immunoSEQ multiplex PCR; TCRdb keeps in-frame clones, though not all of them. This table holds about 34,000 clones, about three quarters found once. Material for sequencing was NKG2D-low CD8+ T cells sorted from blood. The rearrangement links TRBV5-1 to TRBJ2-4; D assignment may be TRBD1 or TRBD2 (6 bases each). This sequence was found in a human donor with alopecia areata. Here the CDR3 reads CASSLVGGVGAKNIQYF. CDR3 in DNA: TGCGCCAGCAGCCTAGTCGGGGGCGTGGGAGCCAAAAACATTCAGTACTTC.